A single sample is the source of the 8 T cell receptor beta chains below, sequenced in a study of identical twins. TCRdb fed the 5' RACE reads into MiXCR, producing one record per CDR3 protein. The sample lists 1.5 million to 2 million distinct CDR3 sequences, around 29% occurring once. The sequencing sample was made of cord blood. These receptors were obtained from a newborn girl in good health.

The rearrangement links TRBV4-3 to TRBJ2-4, with 8 bases identical to TRBD2. V shed 0 bases, J shed 7 bases, and the junction held 8 bases outside the gene matches. The CDR3 loop spans 16 amino acids. The V gene's germline CDR1 is LGHNA and CDR2 YSLEER. The CDR3 region is CASSQDLASGFNIQYF. CDR3 in DNA: TGCGCCAGCAGCCAAGATCTGGCTAGCGGGTTTAACATTCAGTACTTC.

This clonotype was seen only a few times. This chain uses TRBV28 with TRBJ2-7; 16 bases agree with TRBD2. Trimming took 6 bases from V and 0 from J; bases not matched to a gene: 5. CDR3 length equals 17 residues. In germline, CDR1 is MDHEN, CDR2 SYDVKM. The CDR3, as DNA: TGTGCCAGCAGCCCGGGACTAGCGGGAGGGAACTCCTACGAGCAGTACTTC. Protein: CASSPGLAGGNSYEQYF.

This chain connects TRBV12-3 or TRBV12-4 to TRBJ2-7; 9 bases are shared with TRBD2. The trim removed 3 bases at V and 5 bases at J, leaving 5 bases unmatched. This CDR3 has 14 amino acids. This CDR3 reads CASSLQRGANEQYF. The DNA for the CDR3 is TGTGCCAGCAGTTTGCAGCGGGGGGCAAACGAGCAGTACTTC.

This clonotype was seen at least ten times. The V call is TRBV7-2, the J call TRBJ2-1, with 13 positions matching TRBD2. The CDR3 totals 15 residues. The germline V gene encodes CDR1 SGHTA and CDR2 FQGNSA. Trimming cost V 5 bases and J 7 bases; bases outside gene matches: 5. The DNA of the CDR3 is TGTGCCAGCAGCCTCCGGACTAGCGGGAGAAATGAGCAGTTCTTC. Translated, it gives CASSLRTSGRNEQFF.

This clonotype appeared a few times. The chain joins TRBV7-9 to TRBJ2-3; D remains unclear. Germline CDR1 reads SEHNR; CDR2 reads FQNEAQ (reference sequence). The CDR3 covers 14 residues. V lost 5 bases and J 5 bases, leaving 14 bases between the germline ends. CDR3 residues: CASSLGIRQDTQYF. The DNA for the CDR3 is TGTGCCAGCAGCCTTGGAATCAGACAAGATACGCAGTATTTT.

This clonotype was picked up a small number of times. The V gene is TRBV20-1, the J gene TRBJ1-2; TRBD1 agrees at 7 bases. V was clipped by 3 bases and J by 6 bases; unmatched bases: 7. The CDR3 spans 13 residues. Germline CDR1 DFQATT, CDR2 SNEGSKA (reference sequence). The CDR3 spells CSASLGRGNGYTF. The CDR3 DNA reads TGCAGTGCTAGCCTCGGCAGGGGGAATGGCTACACCTTC.

Concerning this clonotype: This could be a read error, since a much larger clone is one nucleotide away. The chain employs TRBV7-9 and TRBJ2-3; D is unclear. This CDR3 region has 11 residues. Germline V gene lookup returns CDR1 SEHNR and CDR2 FQNEAQ (reference sequence). The CDR3 coding sequence is TGTTCCAGCAGCAACCCAGATACGCAGTATTTT. It translates to CSSSNPDTQYF.

This clonotype has just a few counts. The J gene is TRBJ1-6, the V gene TRBV7-9; 7 bases map to TRBD1. With 5 bases clipped from V and 6 bases from J, the junction kept 7 bases outside the gene matches. The germline V gene has CDR1 SEHNR and CDR2 FQNEAQ (reference sequence). The length of the CDR3 is 15 residues. CDR3 coding DNA: TGTGCCAGCAGCGGGGCCAGGGGGATTAATTCACCCCTCCACTTT. This sequence encodes CASSGARGINSPLHF.